One sample yielded the 18 T cell receptor beta chains listed below, sequenced in a study of CD8+ T cells in alopecia areata. The treatment: oral pan-JAK inhibitor, 5-10 mg twice daily. Extracted RNA was reverse transcribed, and the resulting cDNA served as sequencing template. Only in-frame clones appear in the TCRdb table, and some are missing; sequencing was by immunoSEQ multiplex PCR. The data show about 160,000 clones, about three fifths seen once. Sequences were derived from CD4+ T cells sorted from blood, sampled at week 4, from a patient treated with tofacitinib. These receptor sequences come from a human donor with alopecia areata.

DNA for the CDR3: TGTGCCAGCAGCTTACTTGCCGGGACTAGCGGGGGACTAGGGGAGAACATTCAGTACTTC. Protein sequence: CASSLLAGTSGGLGENIQYF. The V and J genes are TRBV7-6 and TRBJ2-4; 14 bases fit TRBD2. The CDR3 spans 20 residues. Germline V CDR1 and CDR2: SGHVS, FNYEAQ. V was clipped by 2 bases and J by 7 bases; unmatched bases: 16.

The sample holds a few counts of this clone. The chain carries TRBV29-1 and TRBJ2-3; either TRBD1 or TRBD2 may supply D (5 bases each). The germline V and J ends were trimmed by 5 bases and 6 bases, with 9 bases remaining between them. CDR1 is SQVTM and CDR2 is ANQGSEA in the germline V gene. This CDR3 is built from 11 residues. The chain's CDR3 is CSVREGDTQYF. The DNA for the CDR3 is TGCAGCGTTAGAGAGGGGGATACGCAGTATTTT.

The chain recombines TRBV27 with TRBJ2-7, with 8 bases fitting TRBD1. J was trimmed by 1 base and V by 5 bases; bases with no gene match: 13. In germline, CDR1 is MNHEY, CDR2 SMNVEV (reference sequence). The CDR3 consists of 17 residues. CDR3 nucleotide sequence: TGTGCCAGCAGTCCGCGTATTGGGACAGGTTCTTCCTACGAGCAGTACTTC. Translated, it gives CASSPRIGTGSSYEQYF.

The chain uses TRBV6-5 and TRBJ2-7; 7 nucleotides agree with TRBD1. V was clipped by 6 bases and J by 6 bases; unmatched bases: 2. Germline CDR1 is MNHEY and CDR2 is SVGAGI. The CDR3 runs 11 residues. CDR3 DNA sequence: TGTGCCAGCAGGCACAGGGGCGAGCAGTACTTC. This sequence encodes CASRHRGEQYF.

The chain links TRBV7-9 to TRBJ1-6; D unresolved. The CDR3 has 12 residues. V was clipped by 1 base and J by 6 bases, with 1 base between them. CDR1 is SEHNR, CDR2 FQNEAQ, per germline (reference sequence). The chain's CDR3 is CASSLVNSPLHF. DNA for the CDR3: TGTGCCAGCAGCTTAGTTAATTCACCCCTCCACTTT.

In its sample, this clone was seen a few times. The chain employs TRBV29-1 and TRBJ2-7; 9 nucleotides agree with TRBD1. The CDR3 totals 13 residues. Germline V gene sequence: CDR1 SQVTM, CDR2 ANQGSEA. With V trimmed by 6 bases and J by 2 bases, 5 bases remained unmatched. DNA of the CDR3: TGCAGCGTGACCGGGACAGGGACCTACGAGCAGTACTTC. The encoded protein is CSVTGTGTYEQYF.

This clone appeared a single time. The rearrangement links TRBV29-1 to TRBJ1-2; D is unresolved. V gave up 4 bases and J gave up 7 bases, with 10 bases separating them. Germline CDR1 SQVTM, CDR2 ANQGSEA. This CDR3 comprises 11 residues. As DNA, the CDR3 is TGCAGCGTTGTCCTTATGCCTGGCTACACCTTC. It encodes CSVVLMPGYTF.

The V gene is TRBV5-1, the J gene TRBJ2-1; D may be TRBD1 or TRBD2 (5 bases each). CDR3 length: 14 amino acids. V gave up 6 bases and J gave up 7 bases, with 17 bases separating them. Germline assignment: CDR1 SGHRS and CDR2 YFSETQ. This CDR3 is CASTGIGGSNEQFF. The CDR3 DNA is TGCGCCAGCACCGGAATTGGGGGTAGTAATGAGCAGTTCTTC.

The gene calls are TRBV7-6 and TRBJ1-5; no clear D. CDR1 and CDR2 from the germline V gene are SGHVS and FNYEAQ. The ends were cut back, 1 base at V and 15 bases at J, with 7 bases in the middle. This CDR3 spans 10 amino acids. The CDR3 here is CASSLVKGHF. In nucleotides, the CDR3 is TGTGCCAGCAGCTTAGTCAAGGGGCATTTT.

This clone ranks as medium-sized. The rearrangement uses TRBV2 and TRBJ1-2; 9 bases map to TRBD1. In germline, CDR1 is SNHLY, CDR2 FYNNEI. The CDR3 contains 12 residues. V lost 6 bases and J lost 7; bases outside the gene matches: 3. In DNA, the CDR3 is TGTGCCAGCAGGGGGACAGGGAGTGGCTACACCTTC. Translating gives CASRGTGSGYTF.

V gene TRBV4-3 combines with J gene TRBJ2-5, with D possibly called TRBD1 or TRBD2 (5 bases each). Deletions cut 1 base from V and 6 bases from J, with 6 bases between. The CDR3 extends over 12 amino acids. From germline, CDR1 is LGHNA and CDR2 YSLEER. CDR3 nucleotide sequence: TGCGCCAGCAGCCAAGGGGGGAAGACCCAGTACTTC. Encoded protein: CASSQGGKTQYF.

V and J are TRBV7-9 and TRBJ2-3; D uncertain. Trimming left V 2 bases short and J 4 bases short, with 1 base between. The germline V gene encodes CDR1 SEHNR and CDR2 FQNEAQ (reference sequence). This CDR3 is 11 amino acids long. The CDR3 DNA reads as TGTGCCAGCAGCTTATCAGATACGCAGTATTTT. It specifies CASSLSDTQYF. The full variable domain, completed using reference TRBV7-9 and TRBJ2-3, is DTGVSQNPRHKITKRGQNVTFRCDPISEHNRLYWYRQTLGQGPEFLTYFQNEAQLEKSRLLSDRFSAERPKGSFSTLEIQRTEQGDSAMYLCASSLSDTQYFGPGTRLTVL.

J is TRBJ1-2 and V is TRBV29-1; D uncertain. V dropped 4 bases and J dropped 8 bases, with 8 bases sitting between them. This CDR3 contains 10 residues. Germline CDR1 reads SQVTM; CDR2 reads ANQGSEA. CDR3 nucleotides: TGCAGCGTTGGAGAAGACGGCTACACCTTC. Translating it yields CSVGEDGYTF.

This rearrangement joins TRBV19 to TRBJ2-5; D may be TRBD1 (5 bases). Germline lookup yields CDR1 LNHDA and CDR2 SQIVND (reference sequence). The V gene lost 10 bases and the J gene lost 4 bases, with 16 bases spanning the gap. This CDR3 has 13 amino acids. In DNA, the CDR3 is TGTGCCACTGGCAAGGGGTATGGAGAGACCCAGTACTTC. This sequence encodes CATGKGYGETQYF.

The chain uses TRBV30 and TRBJ2-5; possibly TRBD1 or TRBD2 for D (5 bases each). CDR1 and CDR2 (germline): GTSNPN, SVGIG (reference sequence). The CDR3 extends over 15 amino acids. V dropped 0 bases and J dropped 5 bases, with 16 bases sitting between them. CDR3 sequence reads: CAWSVHLAGTETQYF. CDR3 in DNA: TGTGCCTGGAGTGTACATCTGGCAGGGACGGAGACCCAGTACTTC.

This chain links TRBV30 with TRBJ1-1; D unclear. V lost 5 bases, J lost 2 bases, and 12 bases lay in between. The germline V gene encodes CDR1 GTSNPN and CDR2 SVGIG (reference sequence). The CDR3 extends over 13 amino acids. CDR3 in DNA: TGTGCCTGGGCGCGTGGTGGTAACACTGAAGCTTTCTTT. Its protein is CAWARGGNTEAFF.

The rearrangement links TRBV29-1 to TRBJ2-5; D call uncertain. CDR1 and CDR2 (germline): SQVTM, ANQGSEA. V shed 7 bases and J shed 3 bases, with 6 bases lying between them. This CDR3 is 10 amino acids long. Written as DNA, the CDR3 is TGCAGCGCCACTAAAGAGACCCAGTACTTC. It is translated as CSATKETQYF.

The V and J genes are TRBV30 and TRBJ2-3, with D perhaps TRBD1 (5 bases). CDR3 size: 16 residues. Deletions cut 3 bases from V and 2 bases from J, with 18 bases between. CDR1 is GTSNPN and CDR2 is SVGIG in the germline V gene (reference sequence). The CDR3 DNA reads as TGTGCCTGGAGAGACAGACTCCCAAGGGCCACAGATACGCAGTATTTT. Protein product: CAWRDRLPRATDTQYF. The full variable domain, completed using reference TRBV30 and TRBJ2-3, is SQTIHQWPATLVQPVGSPLSLECTVEGTSNPNLYWYRQAAGRGLQLLFYSVGIGQISSEVPQNLSASRPQDRQFILSSKKLLLSDSGFYLCAWRDRLPRATDTQYFGPGTRLTVL.